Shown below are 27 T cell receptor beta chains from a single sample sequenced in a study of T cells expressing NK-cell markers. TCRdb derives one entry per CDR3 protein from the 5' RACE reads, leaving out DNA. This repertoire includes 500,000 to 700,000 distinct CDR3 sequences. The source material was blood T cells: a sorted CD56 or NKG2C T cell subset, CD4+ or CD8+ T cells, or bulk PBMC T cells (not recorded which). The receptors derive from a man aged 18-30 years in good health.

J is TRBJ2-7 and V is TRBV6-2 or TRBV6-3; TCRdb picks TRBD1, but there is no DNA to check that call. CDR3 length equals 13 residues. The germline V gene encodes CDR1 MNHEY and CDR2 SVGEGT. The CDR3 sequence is CASSYNRVREQYF.

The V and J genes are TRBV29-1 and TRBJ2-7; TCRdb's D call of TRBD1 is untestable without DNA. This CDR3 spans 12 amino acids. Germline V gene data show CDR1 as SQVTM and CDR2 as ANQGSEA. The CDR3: CSVEGAGGKQYF.

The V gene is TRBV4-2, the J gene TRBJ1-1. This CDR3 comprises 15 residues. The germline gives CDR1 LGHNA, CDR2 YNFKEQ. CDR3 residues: CASSQGSLSSDEAFF.

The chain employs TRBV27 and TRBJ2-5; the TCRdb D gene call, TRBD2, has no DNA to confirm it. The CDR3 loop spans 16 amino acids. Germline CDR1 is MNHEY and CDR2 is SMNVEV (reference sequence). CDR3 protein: CASSFDSAGGRGTQYF.

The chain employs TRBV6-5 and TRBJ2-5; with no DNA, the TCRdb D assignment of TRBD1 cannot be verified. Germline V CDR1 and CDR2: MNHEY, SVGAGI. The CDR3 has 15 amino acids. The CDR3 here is CASSFGTGIQETQYF.

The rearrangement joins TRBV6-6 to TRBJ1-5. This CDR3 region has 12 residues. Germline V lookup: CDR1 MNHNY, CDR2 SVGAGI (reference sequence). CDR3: CASSSVEQPQHF.

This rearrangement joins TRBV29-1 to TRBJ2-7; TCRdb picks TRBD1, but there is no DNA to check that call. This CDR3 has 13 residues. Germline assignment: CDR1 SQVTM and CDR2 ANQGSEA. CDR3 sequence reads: CSVGTGHRYEQYF.

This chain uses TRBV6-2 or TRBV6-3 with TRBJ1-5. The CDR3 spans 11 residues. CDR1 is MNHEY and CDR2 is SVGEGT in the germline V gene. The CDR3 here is CASSSMGTQHF.

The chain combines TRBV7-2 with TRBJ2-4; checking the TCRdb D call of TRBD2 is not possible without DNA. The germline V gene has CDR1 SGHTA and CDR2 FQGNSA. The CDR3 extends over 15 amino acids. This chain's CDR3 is CASSGGLAGSNIQYF. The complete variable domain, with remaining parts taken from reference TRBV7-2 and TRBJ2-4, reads GAGVSQSPSNKVTEKGKDVELRCDPISGHTALYWYRQSLGQGLEFLIYFQGNSAPDKSGLPSDRFSAERTGGSVSTLTIQRTQQEDSAVYLCASSGGLAGSNIQYFGAGTRLSVL.

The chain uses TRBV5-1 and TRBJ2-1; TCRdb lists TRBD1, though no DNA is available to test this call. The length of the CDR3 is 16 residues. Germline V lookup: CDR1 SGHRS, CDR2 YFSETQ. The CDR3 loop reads CASSDPGTGGRNEQFF.

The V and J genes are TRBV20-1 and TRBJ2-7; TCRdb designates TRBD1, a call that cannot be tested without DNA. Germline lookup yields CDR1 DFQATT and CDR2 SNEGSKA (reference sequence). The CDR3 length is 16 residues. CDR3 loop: CSASLPSTGLAHEQYF.

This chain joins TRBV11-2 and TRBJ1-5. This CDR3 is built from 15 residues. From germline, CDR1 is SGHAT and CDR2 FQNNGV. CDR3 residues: CASSLGERGYQPQHF.

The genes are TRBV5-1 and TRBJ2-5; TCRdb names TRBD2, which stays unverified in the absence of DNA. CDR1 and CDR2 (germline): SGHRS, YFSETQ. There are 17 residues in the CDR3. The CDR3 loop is CASSLVMTSGKKETQYF.

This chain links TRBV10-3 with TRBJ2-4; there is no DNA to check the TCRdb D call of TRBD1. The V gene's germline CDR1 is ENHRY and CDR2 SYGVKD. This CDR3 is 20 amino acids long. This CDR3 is CAISESRDRVSGGAKNIQYF.

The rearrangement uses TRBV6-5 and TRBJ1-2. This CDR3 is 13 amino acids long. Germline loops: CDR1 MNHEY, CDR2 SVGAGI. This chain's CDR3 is CASSYFFAGPNTF.

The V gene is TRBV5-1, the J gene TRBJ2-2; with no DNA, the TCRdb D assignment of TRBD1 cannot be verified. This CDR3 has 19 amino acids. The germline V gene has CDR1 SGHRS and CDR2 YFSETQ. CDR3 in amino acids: CASSLGLWDRGTNTGELFF.

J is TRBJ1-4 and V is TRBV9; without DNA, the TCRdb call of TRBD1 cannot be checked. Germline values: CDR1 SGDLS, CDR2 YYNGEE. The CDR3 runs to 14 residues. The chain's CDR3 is CASSTGQGGEKLFF.

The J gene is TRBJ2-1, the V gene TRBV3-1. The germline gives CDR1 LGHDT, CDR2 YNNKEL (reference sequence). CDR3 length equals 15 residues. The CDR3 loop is CASSQGYPAADEQFF.

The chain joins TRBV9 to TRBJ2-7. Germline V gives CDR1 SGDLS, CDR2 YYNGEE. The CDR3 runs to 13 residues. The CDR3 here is CASSVAGYGEQYF.

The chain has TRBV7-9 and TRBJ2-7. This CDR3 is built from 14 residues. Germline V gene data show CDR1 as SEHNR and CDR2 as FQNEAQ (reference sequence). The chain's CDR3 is CASSLELKSLVQYF.

This CDR3 reads CATKGDWETQYF. The chain carries TRBV12-3 or TRBV12-4 and TRBJ2-5; TCRdb outputs TRBD1, but without DNA this stays unchecked. The CDR3 is 12 amino acids.

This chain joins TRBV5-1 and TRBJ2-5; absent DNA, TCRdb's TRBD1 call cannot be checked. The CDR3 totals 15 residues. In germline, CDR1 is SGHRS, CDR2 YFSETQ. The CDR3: CASSLTGGEGETQYF. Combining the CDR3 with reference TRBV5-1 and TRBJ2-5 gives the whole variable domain KAGVTQTPRYLIKTRGQQVTLSCSPISGHRSVSWYQQTPGQGLQFLFEYFSETQRNKGNFPGRFSGRQFSNSRSEMNVSTLELGDSALYLCASSLTGGEGETQYFGPGTRLLVL.

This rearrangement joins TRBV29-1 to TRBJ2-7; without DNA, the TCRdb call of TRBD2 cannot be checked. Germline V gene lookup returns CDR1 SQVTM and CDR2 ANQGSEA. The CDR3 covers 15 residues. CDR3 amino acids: CSVGSLGRETYEQYF.

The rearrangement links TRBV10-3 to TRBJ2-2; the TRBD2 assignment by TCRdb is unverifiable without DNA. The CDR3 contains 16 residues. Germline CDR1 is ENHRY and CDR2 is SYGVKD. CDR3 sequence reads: CAISGTSGKFAGELFF.

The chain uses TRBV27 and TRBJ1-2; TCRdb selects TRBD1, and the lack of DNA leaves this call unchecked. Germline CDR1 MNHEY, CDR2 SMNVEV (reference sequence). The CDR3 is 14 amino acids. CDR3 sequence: CASSNHSRIRGYTF.

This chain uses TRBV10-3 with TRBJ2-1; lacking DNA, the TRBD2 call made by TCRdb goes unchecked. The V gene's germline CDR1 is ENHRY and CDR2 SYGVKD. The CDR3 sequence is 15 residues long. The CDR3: CAIRGTSGTYNEQFF.

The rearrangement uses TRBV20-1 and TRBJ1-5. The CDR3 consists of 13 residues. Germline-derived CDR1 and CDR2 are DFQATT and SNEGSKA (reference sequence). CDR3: CSASSGKNQPQHF.